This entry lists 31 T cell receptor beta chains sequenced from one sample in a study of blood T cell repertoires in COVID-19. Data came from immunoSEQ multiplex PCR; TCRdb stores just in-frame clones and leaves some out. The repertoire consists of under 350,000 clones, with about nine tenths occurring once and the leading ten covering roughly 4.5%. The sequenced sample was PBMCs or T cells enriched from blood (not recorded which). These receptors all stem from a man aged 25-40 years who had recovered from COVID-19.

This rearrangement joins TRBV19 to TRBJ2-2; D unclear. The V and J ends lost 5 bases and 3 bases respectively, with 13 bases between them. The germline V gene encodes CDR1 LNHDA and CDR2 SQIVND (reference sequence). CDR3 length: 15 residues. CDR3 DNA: TGTGCCAGTAGTTCCCGAGCAAAATACACCGGGGAGCTGTTTTTT. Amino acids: CASSSRAKYTGELFF.

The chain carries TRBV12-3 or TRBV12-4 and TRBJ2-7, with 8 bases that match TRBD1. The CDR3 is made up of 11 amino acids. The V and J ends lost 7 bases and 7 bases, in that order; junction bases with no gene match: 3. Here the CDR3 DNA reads TGTGCCAGCACCAGGGGGCAGGAGCAGTACTTC. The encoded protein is CASTRGQEQYF.

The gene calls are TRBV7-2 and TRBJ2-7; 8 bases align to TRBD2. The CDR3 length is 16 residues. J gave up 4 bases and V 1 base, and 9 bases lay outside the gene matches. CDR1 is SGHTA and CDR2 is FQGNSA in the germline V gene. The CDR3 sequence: CASSLGSAGGGYEQYF. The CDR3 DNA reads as TGTGCCAGCAGCTTAGGTTCGGCGGGGGGCGGGTACGAGCAGTACTTC. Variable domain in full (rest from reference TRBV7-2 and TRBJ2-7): GAGVSQSPSNKVTEKGKDVELRCDPISGHTALYWYRQSLGQGLEFLIYFQGNSAPDKSGLPSDRFSAERTGGSVSTLTIQRTQQEDSAVYLCASSLGSAGGGYEQYFGPGTRLTVT.

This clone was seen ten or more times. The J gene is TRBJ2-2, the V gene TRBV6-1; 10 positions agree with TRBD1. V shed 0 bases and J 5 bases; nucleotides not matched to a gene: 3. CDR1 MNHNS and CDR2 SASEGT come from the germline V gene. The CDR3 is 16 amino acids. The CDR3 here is CASSEAAGQGTGELFF. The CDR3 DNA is TGTGCCAGCAGTGAAGCGGCGGGACAGGGGACCGGGGAGCTGTTTTTT.

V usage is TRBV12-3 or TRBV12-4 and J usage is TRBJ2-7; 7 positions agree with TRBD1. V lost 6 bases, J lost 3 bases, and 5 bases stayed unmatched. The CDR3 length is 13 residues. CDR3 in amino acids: CASRPTGFYEQYF. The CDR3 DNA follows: TGTGCCAGCAGGCCGACAGGGTTCTACGAGCAGTACTTC.

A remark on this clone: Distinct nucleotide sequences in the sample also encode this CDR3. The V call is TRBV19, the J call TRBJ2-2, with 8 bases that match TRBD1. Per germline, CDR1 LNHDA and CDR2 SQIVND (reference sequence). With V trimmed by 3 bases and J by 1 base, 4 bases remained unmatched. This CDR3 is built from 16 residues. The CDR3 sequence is CASSIPGTGNTGELFF. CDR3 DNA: TGTGCCAGTAGTATCCCGGGGACAGGGAACACCGGGGAGCTGTTTTTT.

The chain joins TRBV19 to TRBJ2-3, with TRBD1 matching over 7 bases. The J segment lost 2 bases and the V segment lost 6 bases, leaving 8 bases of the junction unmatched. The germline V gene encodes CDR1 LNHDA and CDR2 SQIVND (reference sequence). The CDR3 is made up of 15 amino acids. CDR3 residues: CASSPGQTNTDTQYF. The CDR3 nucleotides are TGTGCCAGTAGCCCGGGACAGACCAACACAGATACGCAGTATTTT.

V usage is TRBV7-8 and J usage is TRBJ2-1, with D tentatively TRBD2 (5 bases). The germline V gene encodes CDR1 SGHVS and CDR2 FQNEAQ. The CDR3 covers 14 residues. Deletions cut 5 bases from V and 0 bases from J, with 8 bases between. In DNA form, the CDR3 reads TGTGCCAGCAGCCGAGGGAGCTCCTACAATGAGCAGTTCTTC. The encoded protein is CASSRGSSYNEQFF.

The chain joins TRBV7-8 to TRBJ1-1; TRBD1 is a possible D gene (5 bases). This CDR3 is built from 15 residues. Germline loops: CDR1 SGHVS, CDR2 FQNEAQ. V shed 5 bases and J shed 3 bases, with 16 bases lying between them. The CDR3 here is CASSQYGGGDTEAFF. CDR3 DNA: TGTGCCAGCAGCCAGTACGGGGGTGGGGACACTGAAGCTTTCTTT.

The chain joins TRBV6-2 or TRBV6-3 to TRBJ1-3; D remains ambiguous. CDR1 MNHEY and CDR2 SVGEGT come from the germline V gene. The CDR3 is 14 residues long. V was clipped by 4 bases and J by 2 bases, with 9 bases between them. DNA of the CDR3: TGTGCCAGCAGTTTAAGACAAACTGGAAACACCATATATTTT. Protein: CASSLRQTGNTIYF.

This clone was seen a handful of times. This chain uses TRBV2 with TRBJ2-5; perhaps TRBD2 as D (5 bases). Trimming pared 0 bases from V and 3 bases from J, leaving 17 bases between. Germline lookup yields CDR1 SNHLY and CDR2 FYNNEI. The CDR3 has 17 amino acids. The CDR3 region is CASSEALLGGPKETQYF. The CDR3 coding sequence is TGTGCCAGCAGTGAAGCGCTTCTCGGCGGGCCCAAAGAGACCCAGTACTTC.

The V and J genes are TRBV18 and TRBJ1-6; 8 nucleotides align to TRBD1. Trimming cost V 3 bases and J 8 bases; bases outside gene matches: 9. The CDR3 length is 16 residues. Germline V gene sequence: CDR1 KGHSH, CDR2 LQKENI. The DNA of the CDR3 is TGTGCCAGCTCACCTTTAGGACAGGGTGGTGATTCACCCCTCCACTTT. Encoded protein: CASSPLGQGGDSPLHF.

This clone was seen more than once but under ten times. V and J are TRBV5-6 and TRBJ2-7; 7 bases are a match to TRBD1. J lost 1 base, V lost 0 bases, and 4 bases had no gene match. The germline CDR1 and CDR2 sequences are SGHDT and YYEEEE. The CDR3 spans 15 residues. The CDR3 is CASSLVDRESYEQYF. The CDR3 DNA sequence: TGTGCCAGCAGCTTGGTCGACAGGGAGTCCTACGAGCAGTACTTC.

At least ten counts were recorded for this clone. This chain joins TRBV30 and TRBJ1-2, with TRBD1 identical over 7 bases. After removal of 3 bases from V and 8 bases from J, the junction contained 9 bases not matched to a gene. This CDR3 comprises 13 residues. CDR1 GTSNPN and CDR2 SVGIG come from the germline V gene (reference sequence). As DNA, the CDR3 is TGTGCCTGGAGAATGAGGACAGGCCGGGGCTACACCTTC. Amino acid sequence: CAWRMRTGRGYTF. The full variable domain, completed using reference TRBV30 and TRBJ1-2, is SQTIHQWPATLVQPVGSPLSLECTVEGTSNPNLYWYRQAAGRGLQLLFYSVGIGQISSEVPQNLSASRPQDRQFILSSKKLLLSDSGFYLCAWRMRTGRGYTFGSGTRLTVV.

The CDR3, as DNA: TGTGCCAGCAGCCTCCCGTCCACAGATACGCAGTATTTT. This sequence encodes CASSLPSTDTQYF. This rearrangement joins TRBV9 to TRBJ2-3, with D hard to call. The germline V and J ends were trimmed by 4 bases and 2 bases, with 8 bases remaining between them. Germline V lookup: CDR1 SGDLS, CDR2 YYNGEE. The CDR3 has 13 residues.

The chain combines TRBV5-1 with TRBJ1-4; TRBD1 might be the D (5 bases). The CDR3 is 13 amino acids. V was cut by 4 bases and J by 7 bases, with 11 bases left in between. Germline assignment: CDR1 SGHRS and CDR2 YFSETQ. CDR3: CASSGRDLEKLFF. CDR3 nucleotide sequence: TGCGCCAGCAGCGGCAGGGATCTTGAAAAACTGTTTTTT.

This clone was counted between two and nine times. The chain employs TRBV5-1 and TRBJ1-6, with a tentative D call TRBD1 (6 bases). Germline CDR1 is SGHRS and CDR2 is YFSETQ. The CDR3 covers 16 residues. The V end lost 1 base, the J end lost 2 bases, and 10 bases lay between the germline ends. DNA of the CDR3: TGCGCCAGCAGCTTGAGTGAGGGGGCCTATAATTCACCCCTCCACTTT. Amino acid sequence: CASSLSEGAYNSPLHF.

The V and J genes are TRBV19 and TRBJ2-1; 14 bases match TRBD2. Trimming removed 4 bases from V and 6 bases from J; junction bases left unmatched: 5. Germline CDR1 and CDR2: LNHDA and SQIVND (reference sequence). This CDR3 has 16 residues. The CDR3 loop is CASSSFGTSGSNEQFF. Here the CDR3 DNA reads TGTGCCAGTAGTAGCTTCGGGACTAGCGGGAGCAATGAGCAGTTCTTC. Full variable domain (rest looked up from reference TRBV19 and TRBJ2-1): DGGITQSPKYLFRKEGQNVTLSCEQNLNHDAMYWYRQDPGQGLRLIYYSQIVNDFQKGDIAEGYSVSREKKESFPLTVTSAQKNPTAFYLCASSSFGTSGSNEQFFGPGTRLTVL.

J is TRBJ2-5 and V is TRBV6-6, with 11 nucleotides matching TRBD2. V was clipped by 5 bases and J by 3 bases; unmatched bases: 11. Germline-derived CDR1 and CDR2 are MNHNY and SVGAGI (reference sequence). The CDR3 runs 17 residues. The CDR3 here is CASSPSRLAGREETQYF. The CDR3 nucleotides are TGTGCCAGCAGTCCGAGCCGACTAGCGGGAAGGGAAGAGACCCAGTACTTC.

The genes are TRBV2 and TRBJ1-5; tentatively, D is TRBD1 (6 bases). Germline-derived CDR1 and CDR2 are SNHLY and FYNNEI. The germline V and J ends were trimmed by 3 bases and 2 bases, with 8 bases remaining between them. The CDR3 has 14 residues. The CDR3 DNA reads TGTGCCAGCAGTGACGAGGGGGGCAATCAGCCCCAGCATTTT. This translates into CASSDEGGNQPQHF.

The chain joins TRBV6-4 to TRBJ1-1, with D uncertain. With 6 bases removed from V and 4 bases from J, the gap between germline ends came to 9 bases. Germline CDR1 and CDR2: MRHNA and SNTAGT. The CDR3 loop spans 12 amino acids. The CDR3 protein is CASRGGGTEAFF. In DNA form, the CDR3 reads TGTGCCAGCAGGGGCGGAGGCACTGAAGCTTTCTTT.

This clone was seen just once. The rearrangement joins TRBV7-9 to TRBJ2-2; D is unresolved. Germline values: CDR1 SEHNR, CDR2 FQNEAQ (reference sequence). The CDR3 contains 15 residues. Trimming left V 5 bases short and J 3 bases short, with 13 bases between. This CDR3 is CASSPAGPYTGELFF. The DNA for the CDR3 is TGTGCCAGCAGCCCCGCTGGGCCCTACACCGGGGAGCTGTTTTTT.

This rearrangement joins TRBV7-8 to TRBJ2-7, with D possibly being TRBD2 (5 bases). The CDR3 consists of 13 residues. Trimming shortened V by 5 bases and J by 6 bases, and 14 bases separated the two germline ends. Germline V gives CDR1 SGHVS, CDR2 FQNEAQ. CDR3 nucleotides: TGTGCCAGCAGCGAGGGAATCCTAAGCGAGCAGTACTTC. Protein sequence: CASSEGILSEQYF.

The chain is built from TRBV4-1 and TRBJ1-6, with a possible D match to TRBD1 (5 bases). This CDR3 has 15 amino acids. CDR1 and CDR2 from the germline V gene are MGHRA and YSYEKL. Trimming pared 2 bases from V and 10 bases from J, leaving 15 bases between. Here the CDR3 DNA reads TGCGCCAGCAGCCAAAGTGGGGGGGTAGGATCACCCCTCCACTTT. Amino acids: CASSQSGGVGSPLHF.

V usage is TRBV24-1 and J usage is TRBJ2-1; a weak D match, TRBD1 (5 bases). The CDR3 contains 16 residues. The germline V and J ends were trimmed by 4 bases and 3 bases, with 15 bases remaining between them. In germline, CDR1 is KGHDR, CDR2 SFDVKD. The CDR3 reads CATSELRAQGYNEQFF. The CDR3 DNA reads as TGTGCCACCAGTGAGCTCAGGGCCCAGGGCTACAATGAGCAGTTCTTC.

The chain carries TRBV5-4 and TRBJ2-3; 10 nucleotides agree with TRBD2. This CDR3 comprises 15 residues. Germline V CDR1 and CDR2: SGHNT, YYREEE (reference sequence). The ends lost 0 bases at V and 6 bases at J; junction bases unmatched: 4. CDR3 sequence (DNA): TGTGCCAGCAGCTTGGGGCTAGCGGGAGCCGATACGCAGTATTTT. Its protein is CASSLGLAGADTQYF.

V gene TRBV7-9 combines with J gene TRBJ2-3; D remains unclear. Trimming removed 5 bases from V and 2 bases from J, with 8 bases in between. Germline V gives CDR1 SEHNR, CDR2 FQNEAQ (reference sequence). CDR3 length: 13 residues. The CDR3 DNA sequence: TGTGCCAGCAGCCCGGAGAACACAGATACGCAGTATTTT. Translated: CASSPENTDTQYF.

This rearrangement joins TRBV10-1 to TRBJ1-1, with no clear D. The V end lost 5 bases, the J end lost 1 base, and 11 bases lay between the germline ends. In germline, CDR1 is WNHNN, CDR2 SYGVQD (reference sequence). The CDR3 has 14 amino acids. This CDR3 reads CASSSNNGNTEAFF. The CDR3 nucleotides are TGCGCCAGCAGTTCGAACAATGGGAACACTGAAGCTTTCTTT.

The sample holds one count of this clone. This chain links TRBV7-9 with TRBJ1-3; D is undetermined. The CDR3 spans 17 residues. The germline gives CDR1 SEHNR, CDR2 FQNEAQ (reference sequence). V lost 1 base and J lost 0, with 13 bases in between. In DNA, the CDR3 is TGTGCCAGCAGCTTAGTTGCAGGTCCTTTCTCTGGAAACACCATATATTTT. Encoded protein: CASSLVAGPFSGNTIYF.

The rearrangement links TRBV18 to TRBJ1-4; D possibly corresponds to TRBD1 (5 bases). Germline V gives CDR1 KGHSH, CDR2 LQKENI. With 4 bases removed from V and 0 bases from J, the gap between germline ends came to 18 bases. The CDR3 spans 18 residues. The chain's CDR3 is CASSRGPPTVATNEKLFF. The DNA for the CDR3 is TGTGCCAGCTCACGGGGCCCTCCCACAGTTGCAACTAATGAAAAACTGTTTTTT.

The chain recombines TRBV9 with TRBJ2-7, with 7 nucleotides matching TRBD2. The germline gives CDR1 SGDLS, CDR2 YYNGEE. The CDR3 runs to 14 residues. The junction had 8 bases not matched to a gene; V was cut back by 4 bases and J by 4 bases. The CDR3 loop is CASSLTTSSYEQYF. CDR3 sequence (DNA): TGTGCCAGCAGCCTCACGACTAGCAGTTACGAGCAGTACTTC.